This T cell receptor (beta chain) stems from a study of blood T cells in healthy people across ages. Study details: Template-switching capture recovered about one barcoded beta molecule per two T cells.

The CDR3 totals 15 residues. V lost 3 bases, J lost 4 bases, and 15 bases lay in between. Points from the study as a whole: More naive CD4+ cells and higher diversity were found in long-lived than in aged donors.

Primed by a sample-barcoded 5' primer and a J-beta primer mix, a second PCR proceeded for roughly 7 to 12 cycles. Every sample returned 2.5 million or more CDR3-containing paired-end reads. TCRdb re-called the 5' RACE reads through MiXCR, storing one row per CDR3 protein. The sample shows 600,000 or so distinct CDR3 sequences, about 30% of them seen only once. A few counts support this clonotype. Its specificity is not known. The chain employs TRBV12-3 or TRBV12-4 and TRBJ1-1, with D perhaps matching TRBD1 (6 bases). The receptor's source is a woman older than 75 in good health. The sequencing input was blood. CDR3 loop: CASSFLFRGFTEAFF. CDR3 DNA sequence: TGTGCCAGCAGTTTCCTCTTCAGGGGATTCACTGAAGCTTTCTTT.